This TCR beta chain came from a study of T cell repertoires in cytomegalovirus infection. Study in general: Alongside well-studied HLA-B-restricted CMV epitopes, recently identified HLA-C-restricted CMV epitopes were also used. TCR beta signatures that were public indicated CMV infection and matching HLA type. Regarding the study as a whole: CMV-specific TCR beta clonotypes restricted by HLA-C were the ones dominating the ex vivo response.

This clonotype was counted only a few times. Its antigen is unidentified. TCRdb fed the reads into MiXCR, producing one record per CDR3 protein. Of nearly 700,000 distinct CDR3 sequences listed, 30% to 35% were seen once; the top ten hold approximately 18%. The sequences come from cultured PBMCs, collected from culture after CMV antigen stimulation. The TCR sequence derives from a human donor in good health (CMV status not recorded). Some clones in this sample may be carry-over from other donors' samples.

The CDR3 DNA sequence: TGTGCCAGCAGCCGACAGATTGGGGGGATGAACACTGAAGCTTTCTTT. Encoded protein: CASSRQIGGMNTEAFF. The chain has TRBV7-9 and TRBJ1-1; TRBD1 might be the D (5 bases). CDR3 length equals 16 residues. Germline V gives CDR1 SEHNR, CDR2 FQNEAQ (reference sequence). The germline V and J ends were trimmed by 5 bases and 0 bases, with 16 bases remaining between them.